This TCR beta chain was identified during a study of T cell responses to AZD1222 COVID-19 vaccine. Study conclusions and caveats: Once two AZD1222 doses were given, Spike-specific TCR breadth and depth went up.

Deletions cut 1 base from V and 6 bases from J, with 9 bases between. CDR3 length: 13 amino acids. Notes on this clone: Its antigen is not identified.

TCRdb's copy holds only in-frame clones and misses some; the assay was immunoSEQ multiplex PCR. Of some 150,000 clones listed, about 88% are singletons. This chain links TRBV12-3 or TRBV12-4 with TRBJ1-2, with a tentative D call TRBD1 (5 bases). Sample: peripheral blood, taken 28 days after the second AZD1222 dose. The sequence derives from an adult who received the AZD1222 COVID-19 vaccine. CDR3 amino acids: CASSLGAGHGYTF. The CDR3 DNA sequence: TGTGCCAGCAGTTTAGGGGCGGGACATGGCTACACCTTC.